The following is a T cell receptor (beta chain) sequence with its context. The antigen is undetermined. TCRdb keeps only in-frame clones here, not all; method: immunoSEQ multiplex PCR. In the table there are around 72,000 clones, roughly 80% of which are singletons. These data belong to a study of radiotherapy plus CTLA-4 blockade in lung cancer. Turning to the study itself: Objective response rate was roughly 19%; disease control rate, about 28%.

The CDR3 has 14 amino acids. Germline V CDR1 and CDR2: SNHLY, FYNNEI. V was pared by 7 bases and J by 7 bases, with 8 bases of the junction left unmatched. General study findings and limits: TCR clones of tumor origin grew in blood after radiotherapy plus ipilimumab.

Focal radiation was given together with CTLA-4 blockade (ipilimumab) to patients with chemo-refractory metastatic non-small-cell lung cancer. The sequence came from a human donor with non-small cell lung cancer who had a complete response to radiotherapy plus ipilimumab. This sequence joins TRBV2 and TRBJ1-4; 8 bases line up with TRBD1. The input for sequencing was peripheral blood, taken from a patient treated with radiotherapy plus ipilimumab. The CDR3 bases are TGTGCCAGCACACCATCAGGGGGCAGTGAAAAACTGTTTTTT. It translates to CASTPSGGSEKLFF.